The sequence of this T cell receptor (beta chain) was determined in a study of shared clonotypes between healthy human individuals. Study at large: Each donor contributed plates that comprised three CD4 naive, three CD4 memory, two CD8 naive and one CD8 memory.

The authors divided CD4+ cells into CD45RA+ naive and CD45RA-negative memory subsets. The J segment lost 3 bases and the V segment lost 4 bases, leaving 4 bases of the junction unmatched. The germline V gene encodes CDR1 SGHRS and CDR2 YFSETQ. The CDR3 length is 14 residues. Sequencing was performed with immunoSEQ multiplex PCR; in TCRdb, only in-frame clones are kept and a portion is missing. The table lists 550,000 to 800,000 clones, approximately 74% of them singletons. V usage is TRBV5-1 and J usage is TRBJ1-5; 7 nucleotides agree with TRBD1. Sequencing input: memory CD4+ T cells sorted from blood. Noted subset: CD45RA-negative fraction. This receptor was identified in a woman in her twenties or thirties in good health. In DNA form, the CDR3 reads TGCGCCAGCAGCCTAGAGGGGGCCAATCAGCCCCAGCATTTT. Its translation: CASSLEGANQPQHF.